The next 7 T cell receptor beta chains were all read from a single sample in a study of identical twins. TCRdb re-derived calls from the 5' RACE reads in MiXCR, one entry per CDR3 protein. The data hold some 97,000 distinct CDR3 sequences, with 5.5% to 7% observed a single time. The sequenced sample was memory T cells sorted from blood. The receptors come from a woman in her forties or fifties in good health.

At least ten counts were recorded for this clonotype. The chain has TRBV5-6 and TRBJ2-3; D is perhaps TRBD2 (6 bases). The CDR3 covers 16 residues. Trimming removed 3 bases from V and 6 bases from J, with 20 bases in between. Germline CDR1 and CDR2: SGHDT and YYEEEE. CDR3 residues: CASSYKLFGSVDTQYF. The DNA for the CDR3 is TGTGCCAGCAGCTATAAGCTGTTCGGGAGTGTGGATACGCAGTATTTT.

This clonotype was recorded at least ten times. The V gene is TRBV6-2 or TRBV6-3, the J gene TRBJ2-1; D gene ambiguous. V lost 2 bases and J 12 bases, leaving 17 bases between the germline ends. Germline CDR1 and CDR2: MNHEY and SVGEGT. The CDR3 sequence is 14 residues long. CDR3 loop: CASSYPGDPVGQFF. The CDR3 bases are TGTGCCAGCAGTTACCCCGGCGACCCGGTCGGGCAGTTCTTC.

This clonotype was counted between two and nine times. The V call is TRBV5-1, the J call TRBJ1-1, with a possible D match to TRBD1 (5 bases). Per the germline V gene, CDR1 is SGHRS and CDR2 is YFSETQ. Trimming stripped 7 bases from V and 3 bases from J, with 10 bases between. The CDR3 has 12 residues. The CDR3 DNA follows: TGCGCCAGCCAGGGATCGTACACTGAAGCTTTCTTT. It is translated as CASQGSYTEAFF.

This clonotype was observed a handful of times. The DNA of the CDR3 is TGTGCCAGCTCACCCGGACAGGGGACGAGCAATGAGCAGTTCTTC. Translation: CASSPGQGTSNEQFF. The chain recombines TRBV18 with TRBJ2-1; the match to TRBD1 covers 9 bases. This CDR3 has 15 residues. The V segment lost 3 bases and the J segment 6 bases; nucleotides outside the gene matches: 6. Germline loops: CDR1 KGHSH, CDR2 LQKENI.

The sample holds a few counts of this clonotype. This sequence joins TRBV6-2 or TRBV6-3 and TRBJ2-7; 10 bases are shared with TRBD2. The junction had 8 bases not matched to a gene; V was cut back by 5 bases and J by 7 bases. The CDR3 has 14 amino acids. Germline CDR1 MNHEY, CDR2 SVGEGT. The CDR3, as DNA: TGTGCCAGCAGTACCGGACTAGCGGCGGGGGAGCAGTACGTC. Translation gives CASSTGLAAGEQYV.

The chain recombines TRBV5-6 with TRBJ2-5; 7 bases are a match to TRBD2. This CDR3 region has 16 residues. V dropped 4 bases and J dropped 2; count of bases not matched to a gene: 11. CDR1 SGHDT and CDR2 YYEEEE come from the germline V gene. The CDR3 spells CASSLTLRTRQETQYF. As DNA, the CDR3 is TGTGCCAGCAGCCTGACACTCCGGACTAGACAAGAGACCCAGTACTTC.

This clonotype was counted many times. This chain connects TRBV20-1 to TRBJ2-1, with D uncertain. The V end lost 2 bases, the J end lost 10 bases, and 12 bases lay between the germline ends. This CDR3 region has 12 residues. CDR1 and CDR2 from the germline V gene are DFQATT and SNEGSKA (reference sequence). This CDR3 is CSARSSGVEQFF. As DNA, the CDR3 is TGCAGTGCTAGATCTTCCGGCGTGGAGCAGTTCTTC.